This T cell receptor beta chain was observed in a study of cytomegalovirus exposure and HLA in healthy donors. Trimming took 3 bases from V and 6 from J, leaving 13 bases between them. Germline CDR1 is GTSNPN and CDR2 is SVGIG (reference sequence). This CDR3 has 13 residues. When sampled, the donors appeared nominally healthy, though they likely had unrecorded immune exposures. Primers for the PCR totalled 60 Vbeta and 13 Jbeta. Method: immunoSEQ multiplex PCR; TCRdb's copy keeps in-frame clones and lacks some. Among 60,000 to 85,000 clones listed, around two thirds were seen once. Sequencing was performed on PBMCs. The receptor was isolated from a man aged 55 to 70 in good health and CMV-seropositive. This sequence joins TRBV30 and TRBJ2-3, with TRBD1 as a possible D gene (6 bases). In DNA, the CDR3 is TGTGCCTGGAGACAGGGTAGAGTGGATACGCAGTATTTT. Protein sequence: CAWRQGRVDTQYF.